These 17 T cell receptor beta chains originate from one sample sequenced in a study of blood T cell repertoires in COVID-19. Produced via immunoSEQ multiplex PCR; TCRdb's table is partial and in-frame only. The table records approximately 53,000 clones, roughly four fifths of them present only once. The sample taken for sequencing was peripheral blood. The source is a woman aged 55-75 years with acute or convalescent COVID-19.

CDR3 sequence: CAADRTNYGYTF. For the CDR3, the DNA is TGTGCCGCGGACAGGACTAACTATGGCTACACCTTC. The J gene is TRBJ1-2, the V gene TRBV30, with 7 bases identical to TRBD1. J gave up 0 bases and V 8 bases, and 3 bases lay outside the gene matches. The CDR3 is 12 residues long. Germline V gives CDR1 GTSNPN, CDR2 SVGIG (reference sequence).

The chain links TRBV6-1 to TRBJ1-5; no definite D call. The CDR3 is 16 amino acids. V lost 0 bases and J lost 4, with 13 bases in between. Germline V lookup: CDR1 MNHNS, CDR2 SASEGT. DNA of the CDR3: TGTGCCAGCAGTGAAGCTAAGGGTCCGGGGAATCAGCCCCAGCATTTT. It specifies CASSEAKGPGNQPQHF.

CDR3 in DNA: TGTGCCAGCAGCTTAACGCGGGGGGGCTACAATGAGCAGTTCTTC. Encoded protein: CASSLTRGGYNEQFF. This chain links TRBV7-3 with TRBJ2-1; TRBD2 matches at 9 bases. Germline-derived CDR1 and CDR2 are SGHTA and FQGTGA. This CDR3 contains 15 residues. V dropped 0 bases and J dropped 3; count of bases not matched to a gene: 0.

This clone is a singleton in its sample. This chain uses TRBV3-1 (or the pseudogene TRBV3-2) with TRBJ2-2, with 10 bases lining up with TRBD1. CDR1 is LGHDT, CDR2 YNNKEL, per germline (reference sequence). This CDR3 has 16 amino acids. Trimming removed 0 bases from V and 5 bases from J; junction bases left unmatched: 3. The CDR3 DNA reads as TGTGCCAGCAGCCAAGACCGGACAGGGGGGACCGGGGAGCTGTTTTTT. It encodes CASSQDRTGGTGELFF.

The sample holds one count of this clone. V gene TRBV5-1 combines with J gene TRBJ1-5; TRBD1 matches 12 bases. CDR1 SGHRS and CDR2 YFSETQ come from the germline V gene. The CDR3 contains 16 residues. J was trimmed by 3 bases and V by 4 bases; bases with no gene match: 5. CDR3 protein: CASSPGTGGFNQPQHF. CDR3 bases: TGCGCCAGCAGCCCGGGGACAGGGGGCTTCAATCAGCCCCAGCATTTT.

This clone was picked up one time. The chain carries TRBV5-4 and TRBJ1-1; the match to TRBD1 covers 8 bases. This CDR3 has 13 residues. With V trimmed by 4 bases and J by 7 bases, 6 bases remained unmatched. Germline loops: CDR1 SGHNT, CDR2 YYREEE (reference sequence). This chain's CDR3 is CASSRQGLVEAFF. The CDR3 nucleotides read TGTGCCAGCAGCCGACAGGGGTTGGTTGAAGCTTTCTTT.

The chain recombines TRBV19 with TRBJ1-1; D gene unclear. The CDR3 consists of 13 residues. Germline assignment: CDR1 LNHDA and CDR2 SQIVND (reference sequence). Deletions cut 5 bases from V and 1 base from J, with 8 bases between. The CDR3 is CASSVTGNTEAFF. In DNA form, the CDR3 reads TGTGCCAGTAGTGTAACGGGGAACACTGAAGCTTTCTTT.

The rearrangement links TRBV9 to TRBJ2-1; D remains unclear. The CDR3 runs 14 residues. Germline values: CDR1 SGDLS, CDR2 YYNGEE. The V end lost 3 bases, the J end lost 2 bases, and 9 bases lay between the germline ends. Here the CDR3 reads CASSARLAYNEQFF. DNA for the CDR3: TGTGCCAGCAGCGCGAGACTGGCCTACAATGAGCAGTTCTTC.

This chain connects TRBV2 to TRBJ2-7, with 7 bases lining up with TRBD1. The germline CDR1 and CDR2 sequences are SNHLY and FYNNEI. The V segment lost 6 bases and the J segment 0 bases; nucleotides outside the gene matches: 5. The CDR3 runs to 14 residues. The CDR3 loop reads CASRTDRVSYEQYF. The CDR3 region has the DNA TGTGCCAGCAGAACTGACAGGGTCTCCTACGAGCAGTACTTC.

The gene calls are TRBV20-1 and TRBJ1-1; 9 positions match TRBD1. CDR1 is DFQATT, CDR2 SNEGSKA, per germline (reference sequence). The ends lost 6 bases at V and 5 bases at J; junction bases unmatched: 13. The CDR3 runs to 15 residues. CDR3 in amino acids: CSASKTGTGKTEAFF. The DNA for the CDR3 is TGCAGTGCCAGTAAAACCGGGACAGGGAAAACTGAAGCTTTCTTT.

The rearrangement links TRBV30 to TRBJ1-4; D is possibly TRBD1 (5 bases). Trimming pared 6 bases from V and 5 bases from J, leaving 7 bases between. CDR1 GTSNPN and CDR2 SVGIG come from the germline V gene (reference sequence). This CDR3 comprises 11 residues. CDR3 in amino acids: CACQGNEKLFF. CDR3 in DNA: TGTGCCTGTCAGGGAAATGAAAAACTGTTTTTT.

The V gene is TRBV11-2, the J gene TRBJ2-5; D is unclear. The CDR3 spans 14 residues. Germline lookup yields CDR1 SGHAT and CDR2 FQNNGV. V lost 1 base and J lost 1, with 7 bases in between. CDR3 coding DNA: TGTGCCAGCAGCTTAGGCAGGCGCCAAGAGACCCAGTACTTC. Its protein product is CASSLGRRQETQYF.

The rearrangement links TRBV30 to TRBJ2-7; TRBD1 aligns across 11 bases. Losses at the gene ends were 8 bases for V and 7 bases for J; bases not matched to a gene: 13. From germline, CDR1 is GTSNPN and CDR2 SVGIG (reference sequence). The CDR3 consists of 14 residues. The CDR3, as DNA: TGTGCCATTGATCCCGGGACAGGGGGGAATGAGCAGTACTTC. Translation: CAIDPGTGGNEQYF. The full variable domain, its missing parts supplied by reference TRBV30 and TRBJ2-7, is SQTIHQWPATLVQPVGSPLSLECTVEGTSNPNLYWYRQAAGRGLQLLFYSVGIGQISSEVPQNLSASRPQDRQFILSSKKLLLSDSGFYLCAIDPGTGGNEQYFGPGTRLTVT.

The chain links TRBV11-2 to TRBJ2-1, with 9 bases that match TRBD1. CDR1 and CDR2 from the germline V gene are SGHAT and FQNNGV. The CDR3 runs to 15 residues. With 6 bases clipped from V and 7 bases from J, the junction kept 10 bases outside the gene matches. In DNA form, the CDR3 reads TGTGCCAGCAGGACTCCAGGGACAGGGTTGAATGAGCAGTTCTTC. Translating it yields CASRTPGTGLNEQFF.

The chain links TRBV28 to TRBJ1-2; unclear D gene. CDR3 length: 12 amino acids. The V gene's germline CDR1 is MDHEN and CDR2 SYDVKM. V was cut by 6 bases and J by 5 bases, with 10 bases left in between. DNA of the CDR3: TGTGCCAGCAGGATGACACCATATGGCTACACCTTC. Encoded protein: CASRMTPYGYTF.

In nucleotides, the CDR3 is TGTGCCATCAGAGAGACAGGCAACCCCTACGAGCAGTACTTC. Translated, it gives CAIRETGNPYEQYF. V and J are TRBV10-3 and TRBJ2-7; the D gene is possibly TRBD1 (6 bases). The V gene lost 6 bases and the J gene lost 2 bases, with 14 bases spanning the gap. The germline CDR1 and CDR2 sequences are ENHRY and SYGVKD. CDR3 size: 14 residues.

The chain is built from TRBV2 and TRBJ1-4; D remains unclear. The CDR3 sequence is 12 residues long. Germline V gene lookup returns CDR1 SNHLY and CDR2 FYNNEI. The V gene lost 8 bases and the J gene lost 6 bases, with 10 bases spanning the gap. Written as DNA, the CDR3 is TGTGCCAGCTTGGAGGGATATGAAAAACTGTTTTTT. Its translation: CASLEGYEKLFF.